This T cell receptor beta chain was identified during a study of cytomegalovirus exposure and HLA in healthy donors. About the study: Of around 400 genotyped donors, roughly 81% grouped in the Caucasian-associated ancestry cluster.

Regarding the study as a whole: An observed cluster of highly shared sequence variants was recorded as a likely sequencing artifact. A few chains linked to CMV were shown in vitro to be specific for CMV antigens. Segments of the TCR beta V type were, in most cases, productive about 87% or about 30% of the time in an earlier analysis.

V was clipped by 6 bases and J by 0 bases; unmatched bases: 5. The CDR3 is 15 amino acids. Germline V gene sequence: CDR1 MNHNS, CDR2 SASEGT. The PCR made use of 60 Vbeta and 13 Jbeta primers. Produced via immunoSEQ multiplex PCR; TCRdb's table is partial and in-frame only. The profile shows about 190,000 clones, roughly four fifths of them singletons. To note about this clone: The antigen remains unidentified.

V usage is TRBV6-1 and J usage is TRBJ2-7; 10 bases line up with TRBD2. This receptor was obtained from a man aged 40-49 years in good health and CMV-seropositive. The sequencing input was PBMCs. This chain's CDR3 is CASRASGGTSYEQYF. The DNA for the CDR3 is TGTGCCAGCAGGGCTAGCGGGGGAACCTCCTACGAGCAGTACTTC.